These T cell receptor beta chains were read from a single sample in a study of OX40 agonist ivuxolimab in advanced cancers. Data came from immunoSEQ multiplex PCR; TCRdb stores just in-frame clones and leaves some out. The sample shows roughly 80,000 clones, about 93% of them seen only once. Material: CD4+ or CD8+ T cells sorted from blood, obtained in a trial of the OX40 agonist ivuxolimab. These receptors all stem from an adult with an advanced solid tumor such as melanoma, head and neck, liver or kidney cancer. CDR3s include the opening cysteine and the closing phenylalanine or tryptophan. The D gene is left open where the match is weak. Clone sizes are given selectively: once, few, many, or a class where the clone is expanded.

clone_size	d_call	v_call	j_call	cdr3_nt	cdr3_aa
-	-	TRBV19	TRBJ1-1	TGTGCCAGTAGTAGAGGACAGATGGGTAATGAAGCTTTCTTT	CASSRGQMGNEAFF
-	TRBD1	TRBV10-3	TRBJ2-3	TGTGCCATCAGTGGGGGACAGCTTAGCACAGATACGCAGTATTTT	CAISGGQLSTDTQYF
once	TRBD2	TRBV7-2	TRBJ2-2	TGTGCCAGCAGCTGGACTAGCGGGAGGGTGTCCGGGGAGCTGTTTTTT	CASSWTSGRVSGELFF
once	-	TRBV5-1	TRBJ1-2	TGCGCCAGCAGCACGGACAGTACTAACTATGGCTACACCTTC	CASSTDSTNYGYTF
-	TRBD1	TRBV18	TRBJ2-2	TGTGCCAGCTCACCCCAGGCGGGGACAGGGAACACCGGGGAGCTGTTTTTT	CASSPQAGTGNTGELFF
-	-	TRBV29-1	TRBJ2-5	TGCAGCGTTGAAGAAATCCAGGGTAGGGGTCGAGAGACCCAGTACTTC	CSVEEIQGRGRETQYF
-	TRBD1	TRBV30	TRBJ1-5	TGTGCCTGGAGTGTAGGACAGGGGGCAGAGCCCCAGCATTTT	CAWSVGQGAEPQHF
-	TRBD1	TRBV5-1	TRBJ2-1	TGCGCCAGCGCCTCGGGACAGGGTAATCGGAATGAGCAGTTCTTC	CASASGQGNRNEQFF
-	-	TRBV7-9	TRBJ1-1	TGTGCCAGCAGCTATCGGGACGGGAACACTGAAGCTTTCTTT	CASSYRDGNTEAFF
once	-	TRBV18	TRBJ2-5	TGTGCCAGCTCACCGAGCGGGCGACAAGAGACCCAGTACTTC	CASSPSGRQETQYF
-	-	TRBV1	TRBJ2-5	TGCACCAGCAGCCAAAAGCCCCTCAGCGGGGCGAACCAAGAGACCCAGTACTTC	CTSSQKPLSGANQETQYF
-	TRBD2	TRBV29-1	TRBJ2-5	TGCAGCGTTAAAAGCGGGGGGGGACAAGAGACCCAGTACTTC	CSVKSGGGQETQYF
once	TRBD2	TRBV10-2	TRBJ2-7	TGCGCCAGCAGTGAGTCCGTTGCGGGGGGGCGGGACGAGCAGTACTTC	CASSESVAGGRDEQYF
once	TRBD1	TRBV27	TRBJ1-5	TGTGCCAGCAGTCCCGGGACAGCTAGCAATCAGCCCCAGCATTTT	CASSPGTASNQPQHF
-	-	TRBV18	TRBJ1-5	TGTGCCAGCTCACCAGGGATTGAAGTCAATCAGCCCCAGCATTTT	CASSPGIEVNQPQHF
-	-	TRBV18	TRBJ2-3	TGTGCCAGCTCACCCACAGGGACCACAGATACGCAGTATTTT	CASSPTGTTDTQYF
-	TRBD2	TRBV28	TRBJ2-2	TGTGCCAGCCAATGGCTAGCGGGAGCCACCGGGGAGCTGTTTTTT	CASQWLAGATGELFF
-	TRBD1	TRBV7-2	TRBJ2-6	TGTGCCAGCAGCCCCCCGGGACAGGCTGGGGCCAACGTCCTGACTTTC	CASSPPGQAGANVLTF
-	-	TRBV7-3	TRBJ1-3	TGTGCCAGCAGCTTATCTGCCGGACAGAACTCTGGAAACACCATATATTTT	CASSLSAGQNSGNTIYF
-	TRBD2	TRBV5-1	TRBJ2-5	TGCGCCAGCAGCCCGACTAGCGGGGGGGCCGGGGAGACCCAGTACTTC	CASSPTSGGAGETQYF
-	-	TRBV19	TRBJ2-3	TGTGCCAGTATCCCACACCCCCAATCCCCCAGGTCGGATACGCAGTATTTT	CASIPHPQSPRSDTQYF
once	-	TRBV19	TRBJ1-5	TGTGCCAGTAGTATTGTGGGGCGGGCAGGCGATGAGCCCCAGCATTTT	CASSIVGRAGDEPQHF
-	TRBD2	TRBV18	TRBJ2-5	TGTGCCAGCTCACCCCTAGCGGATCAAGAGACCCAGTACTTC	CASSPLADQETQYF
-	-	TRBV11-2	TRBJ1-5	TGTGCCAGCGCACAATATAGCAATCAGCCCCAGCATTTT	CASAQYSNQPQHF
-	TRBD2	TRBV27	TRBJ2-1	TGTGCCAGCAGTTTCTCTAGCGGGATCAATGAGCAGTTCTTC	CASSFSSGINEQFF
once	-	TRBV5-1	TRBJ2-2	TGCGCCAGCAGCTTAAACACCGGGGAGCTGTTTTTT	CASSLNTGELFF
-	-	TRBV30	TRBJ2-5	TGTGCCTGGAGTGTACAAGGGCAAGAGACCCAGTACTTC	CAWSVQGQETQYF
-	-	TRBV4-3	TRBJ2-5	TGCGCCAGCAGCCAAGATTTAGCTAGACAAGAGACCCAGTACTTC	CASSQDLARQETQYF
-	TRBD1	TRBV5-5	TRBJ2-7	TGTGCCAGCAGCCTAGGGACAGCCGAGCAGTACTTC	CASSLGTAEQYF
-	-	TRBV7-9	TRBJ1-1	TGTGCCAGCAGCTTACAGGTGGGAGCTTTCTTT	CASSLQVGAFF
-	-	TRBV10-1	TRBJ2-4	TGCGCCAGCAGTGATGGGCCCCCTAACATTCAGTACTTC	CASSDGPPNIQYF
-	-	TRBV5-1	TRBJ1-2	TGCGCCAGCAGCTTGGCCAGGGCAAACTATGGCTACACCTTC	CASSLARANYGYTF
-	-	TRBV7-3	TRBJ2-2	TGTGCCAGCAGCCCGGACGTAGGGAGATCGGTCACCGGGGAGCTGTTTTTT	CASSPDVGRSVTGELFF
-	-	TRBV9	TRBJ2-7	TGTGCCAGCAGCGTAGCCCCCGGGGGGCTGTACGAGCAGTACTTC	CASSVAPGGLYEQYF
-	-	TRBV5-1	TRBJ1-1	TGCGCCAGCAGCGATTCGTCGAGGGCTTTCTTT	CASSDSSRAFF
-	-	TRBV11-2	TRBJ2-2	TGTGCCAGCAGCTTACGCGCTAGCGACCCCGGGGAGCTGTTTTTT	CASSLRASDPGELFF
-	TRBD1	TRBV28	TRBJ1-2	TGTGCCAGCAGACCAGGGGGCAACTATGGCTACACCTTC	CASRPGGNYGYTF
-	-	TRBV9	TRBJ2-7	TGTGCCAGCAGCGCCCACATAGCGGCAGCCTCCTACGAGCAGTACTTC	CASSAHIAAASYEQYF
-	-	TRBV5-1	TRBJ1-3	TGCGCCAGCAGCCGGGACACCAGCTCTGGAAACACCATATATTTT	CASSRDTSSGNTIYF
-	-	TRBV6-1	TRBJ1-1	TGTGCCAGCAGTGAAACCCAGGATTTCGCTGAAGCTTTCTTT	CASSETQDFAEAFF
-	TRBD1	TRBV5-1	TRBJ1-2	TGCGCCAGCAGCTTGATTCAGACAGGGGACAACTATGGCTACACCTTC	CASSLIQTGDNYGYTF
-	-	TRBV30	TRBJ1-5	TGTGCCTGGAGCGGCGGGGGAAGTCAGCCCCAGCATTTT	CAWSGGGSQPQHF
few	TRBD1	TRBV19	TRBJ2-2	TGTGCCAGTAGGACACGGCAGGGGGCGAACACCGGGGAGCTGTTTTTT	CASRTRQGANTGELFF
-	TRBD1	TRBV7-2	TRBJ1-4	TGTGCCAGCAGCTTGGCCCCAGGGGGTAGAACTAATGAAAAACTGTTTTTT	CASSLAPGGRTNEKLFF
-	-	TRBV11-2	TRBJ1-1	TGTGCGCTCAGAGAAATGAACACTGAAGCTTTCTTT	CALREMNTEAFF
-	-	TRBV7-2	TRBJ1-6	TGTGCCAGCAGCTTATCAGACGGAGGGCTCTATAATTCACCCCTCCACTTT	CASSLSDGGLYNSPLHF
-	-	TRBV5-6	TRBJ1-1	TGTGCCAGCAGCGACACCGGTGGTCGCACTGAAGCTTTCTTT	CASSDTGGRTEAFF
-	TRBD1	TRBV5-1	TRBJ1-2	TGCGCCAGCAGCGGCGGACAGGGCTTATCTGGCTACACCTTC	CASSGGQGLSGYTF
-	TRBD1	TRBV19	TRBJ2-6	TGTGCCAGTAGATCGGACAGGGGGCTGGTTGGGGCCAACGTCCTGACTTTC	CASRSDRGLVGANVLTF
-	TRBD1	TRBV7-8	TRBJ2-7	TGTGCCAGCAGCCAGGGGACAGGTTGGTACTTC	CASSQGTGWYF
-	-	TRBV5-4	TRBJ1-1	TGTGCCAGCAGCTTAAGGACAACGAACACTGAAGCTTTCTTT	CASSLRTTNTEAFF
-	-	TRBV7-9	TRBJ2-7	TGTGCCAGCAGCTTAGCGGCGGCCACGGACGAGCAGTACTTC	CASSLAAATDEQYF
-	-	TRBV2	TRBJ1-2	TGTGCCAGCAGTAGAAACTGGGACGGGGGCGGCTACACCTTC	CASSRNWDGGGYTF
-	TRBD2	TRBV30	TRBJ2-7	TGTGCCTGGAGTAAATGGACTAGCGCGGTCGAGCAGTACTTC	CAWSKWTSAVEQYF
-	-	TRBV2	TRBJ2-3	TGTGCCAGCAGTGATTCTCGTGATACGCAGTATTTT	CASSDSRDTQYF
-	TRBD1	TRBV19	TRBJ1-5	TGTGCCAGTAGCAACTTAGGGACAGATAATCTTTATAGCAATCAGCCCCAGCATTTT	CASSNLGTDNLYSNQPQHF
-	-	TRBV19	TRBJ1-4	TGTGCCAGTAGTCCGGGACATACTAATGAAAAACTGTTTTTT	CASSPGHTNEKLFF